A single sample is the source of the 24 T cell receptor beta chains below, sequenced in a study of T-cell reconstitution after alpha-beta-depleted transplantation in children. TCRbeta library preparation incorporated unique molecular identifiers. Via MiXCR, TCRdb re-called the PCR reads, giving one row per CDR3 protein. The sample has hundreds of thousands of distinct CDR3 sequences; around 13% are singletons. Here the sequenced sample was PBMCs, taken before TCRalphabeta/CD19-depleted stem cell transplant. These TCRs come from a girl between 2 and 10 years old with congenital amegakaryocytic thrombocytopenia, due to receive a stem cell transplant.

The chain is built from TRBV10-2 and TRBJ2-3, with D possibly matching TRBD2 (5 bases). The CDR3 contains 9 residues. The V and J ends lost 6 bases and 10 bases respectively, with 5 bases between them. Germline CDR1 is WSHSY and CDR2 is SAAADI. CDR3 DNA sequence: TGCGCCAGCAGGAGGGCGCAGTATTTT. As protein: CASRRAQYF.

The chain employs TRBV7-9 and TRBJ2-2, with D unresolved. The germline V gene encodes CDR1 SEHNR and CDR2 FQNEAQ (reference sequence). Deletions cut 1 base from V and 4 bases from J, with 13 bases between. CDR3 length: 16 residues. CDR3 bases: TGTGCCAGCAGCTTAGTGGCGACGGGTGGCACCGGGGAGCTGTTTTTT. It codes for CASSLVATGGTGELFF.

This sequence joins TRBV19 and TRBJ2-4; D remains ambiguous. The germline CDR1 and CDR2 sequences are LNHDA and SQIVND (reference sequence). With 6 bases removed from V and 6 bases from J, the gap between germline ends came to 9 bases. The CDR3 spans 12 residues. Here the CDR3 DNA reads TGTGCCAGTAGCATATGGGGAAACATTCAGTACTTC. This translates into CASSIWGNIQYF. Based on the CDR3 plus reference TRBV19 and TRBJ2-4, the full variable domain is DGGITQSPKYLFRKEGQNVTLSCEQNLNHDAMYWYRQDPGQGLRLIYYSQIVNDFQKGDIAEGYSVSREKKESFPLTVTSAQKNPTAFYLCASSIWGNIQYFGAGTRLSVL.

This clonotype was recorded a few times. The V and J genes are TRBV5-1 and TRBJ2-5, with 10 bases aligning to TRBD2. J was trimmed by 3 bases and V by 1 base; bases with no gene match: 6. The CDR3 is 16 amino acids. Germline V gene data show CDR1 as SGHRS and CDR2 as YFSETQ. The CDR3 sequence: CASSLKLAGWEETQYF. The CDR3 bases are TGCGCCAGCAGCTTGAAACTAGCGGGGTGGGAAGAGACCCAGTACTTC.

The table lists this clonotype with many counts. The rearrangement links TRBV20-1 to TRBJ1-2; tentatively, D is TRBD1 (6 bases). Germline V gene lookup returns CDR1 DFQATT and CDR2 SNEGSKA (reference sequence). There are 15 residues in the CDR3. V dropped 5 bases and J dropped 2 bases, with 18 bases sitting between them. DNA for the CDR3: TGCAGTGCTCCCCGGAGAGGGGACAACAACTATGGCTACACCTTC. Translating it yields CSAPRRGDNNYGYTF.

This chain links TRBV20-1 with TRBJ2-7; D possibly corresponds to TRBD1 (5 bases). V was shortened by 6 bases and J by 5 bases, with 17 bases between the two germline ends. The CDR3 has 13 amino acids. Germline loops: CDR1 DFQATT, CDR2 SNEGSKA (reference sequence). The CDR3 DNA is TGCAGTGCCGAACCGACAGTGCTCGACGAGCAGTACTTC. It is translated as CSAEPTVLDEQYF.

This clonotype was counted many times. CDR3 sequence reads: CASSSPGRWNTEAFF. The DNA for the CDR3 is TGTGCCAGCAGTTCACCAGGCCGCTGGAACACTGAAGCTTTCTTT. The chain combines TRBV28 with TRBJ1-1; no reliable D call. Trimming shortened V by 4 bases and J by 1 base, and 13 bases separated the two germline ends. Germline assignment: CDR1 MDHEN and CDR2 SYDVKM. The CDR3 has 15 amino acids.

There are a few counts of this clonotype. V is TRBV20-1 and J is TRBJ1-1; D is undetermined. Trimming shortened V by 6 bases and J by 1 base, and 12 bases separated the two germline ends. The CDR3 totals 13 residues. The germline V gene encodes CDR1 DFQATT and CDR2 SNEGSKA (reference sequence). This CDR3 reads CSAPVRANTEAFF. The CDR3 DNA sequence: TGCAGTGCCCCAGTTAGGGCGAACACTGAAGCTTTCTTT.

The CDR3 DNA sequence: TGCGCCAGCAGCTACGCCACCGGGACAGGGAGGATCGAGCAGTACTTC. Its protein product is CASSYATGTGRIEQYF. The J gene is TRBJ2-7, the V gene TRBV5-1; 9 bases are a match to TRBD1. The germline V gene encodes CDR1 SGHRS and CDR2 YFSETQ. The CDR3 loop spans 16 amino acids. The V segment lost 3 bases and the J segment 6 bases; nucleotides outside the gene matches: 13.

Ten or more counts support this clonotype. This chain links TRBV4-1 with TRBJ1-2, with a possible D match to TRBD1 (5 bases). The V end lost 0 bases, the J end lost 4 bases, and 9 bases lay between the germline ends. Germline CDR1 is MGHRA and CDR2 is YSYEKL. This CDR3 is built from 14 residues. The CDR3 region has the DNA TGCGCCAGCAGCCAAGATGGGACCGCCTATGGCTACACCTTC. It codes for CASSQDGTAYGYTF.

This clonotype has a handful of counts. The genes are TRBV7-6 and TRBJ2-2; D tentatively fits TRBD1 or TRBD2 (5 bases each). Germline V lookup: CDR1 SGHVS, CDR2 FNYEAQ. Between the trimmed V and J ends, which lost 5 bases and 6 bases, there was a span of 22 bases. This CDR3 contains 17 residues. DNA of the CDR3: TGTGCCAGCAGCGAAAAACTCCCGGGGCTCGCCGCCGGGGAGCTGTTTTTT. Its protein product is CASSEKLPGLAAGELFF.

This chain joins TRBV12-3 or TRBV12-4 and TRBJ2-7; 8 nucleotides match TRBD2. V trimming: 5 bases; J trimming: 4 bases; junction bases outside the gene matches: 19. The CDR3 loop spans 18 amino acids. CDR3 region: CASSPRLGLGFRLYEQYF. The DNA of the CDR3 is TGTGCCAGCAGTCCCAGGCTGGGACTAGGATTCCGGTTGTACGAGCAGTACTTC.

This clonotype was seen a few times. The gene calls are TRBV27 and TRBJ2-7, with 8 bases fitting TRBD2. The CDR3 length is 15 residues. CDR1 MNHEY and CDR2 SMNVEV come from the germline V gene (reference sequence). Trimming removed 3 bases from V and 0 bases from J; junction bases left unmatched: 4. The CDR3 DNA sequence: TGTGCCAGCAGTTTCAGCGGGAGAGGCTCCTACGAGCAGTACTTC. Translation gives CASSFSGRGSYEQYF.

This clonotype was counted at least ten times. The CDR3 DNA sequence: TGTGCCAGCAGTCCCTGGGACAGCGAAAAACTGTTTTTT. Translated: CASSPWDSEKLFF. The chain couples TRBV12-3 or TRBV12-4 to TRBJ1-4; 7 bases fit TRBD1. CDR3 length: 13 residues. V gave up 5 bases and J gave up 8 bases; unmatched junction bases: 5.

This clonotype was observed a few times. The chain employs TRBV10-3 and TRBJ1-2; maybe TRBD1 (6 bases). Germline-derived CDR1 and CDR2 are ENHRY and SYGVKD. This CDR3 contains 19 residues. Trimming took 2 bases from V and 0 from J, leaving 22 bases between them. Here the CDR3 reads CAISEELGTGATANYGYTF. DNA of the CDR3: TGTGCCATCAGTGAGGAGTTGGGTACGGGGGCAACGGCTAACTATGGCTACACCTTC.

The table lists this clonotype with a few counts. The gene calls are TRBV4-2 and TRBJ2-1; weak D call: TRBD2 (6 bases). The CDR3 is 15 amino acids. Germline CDR1 is LGHNA and CDR2 is YNFKEQ. V lost 4 bases, J lost 2 bases, and 12 bases lay in between. This CDR3 is CASSPSEGPYNEQFF. CDR3 in DNA: TGTGCCAGCAGCCCCTCGGAGGGCCCCTACAATGAGCAGTTCTTC.

This clonotype was seen ten or more times. The CDR3 is CASREQGTYGYTF. The CDR3 nucleotides read TGTGCCAGCAGGGAACAGGGGACCTATGGCTACACCTTC. This rearrangement joins TRBV12-3 or TRBV12-4 to TRBJ1-2; 7 bases line up with TRBD1. This CDR3 has 13 residues. J lost 4 bases, V lost 6 bases, and 5 bases had no gene match.

This clonotype came up a few times. J is TRBJ1-1 and V is TRBV19; D remains ambiguous. The germline gives CDR1 LNHDA, CDR2 SQIVND (reference sequence). The CDR3 is 13 residues long. Trimming pared 3 bases from V and 4 bases from J, leaving 9 bases between. CDR3 region: CASSMGLTTEAFF. CDR3 coding DNA: TGTGCCAGTAGTATGGGCCTGACCACTGAAGCTTTCTTT.

This clonotype has more than one count but fewer than ten. The rearrangement uses TRBV25-1 and TRBJ2-7; the D gene is possibly TRBD1 (5 bases). Between the trimmed V and J ends, which lost 3 bases and 1 base, there was a span of 13 bases. Germline assignment: CDR1 MGHDK and CDR2 SYGVNS. The CDR3 length is 15 residues. The CDR3 DNA follows: TGTGCCAGCAGTGAGGGGTGGGGCGTATCCTACGAGCAGTACTTC. Its protein product is CASSEGWGVSYEQYF.

This clonotype has ten or more counts. The chain joins TRBV5-1 to TRBJ2-7; 7 positions agree with TRBD1. The CDR3 spans 14 residues. V dropped 4 bases and J dropped 5; count of bases not matched to a gene: 9. Germline V lookup: CDR1 SGHRS, CDR2 YFSETQ. The CDR3 loop is CASSELGGSDEQYF. The CDR3 nucleotides are TGCGCCAGCAGCGAACTAGGGGGCTCGGACGAGCAGTACTTC.

The rearrangement links TRBV9 to TRBJ1-5; D is unclear. V dropped 0 bases and J dropped 10 bases, with 20 bases sitting between them. CDR1 SGDLS and CDR2 YYNGEE come from the germline V gene. The length of the CDR3 is 16 residues. In nucleotides, the CDR3 is TGTGCCAGCAGCGTAGGGCCAAGTACCACGGGAAATCCCCAGCATTTT. The encoded protein is CASSVGPSTTGNPQHF. The entire variable domain, with the rest obtained from reference TRBV9 and TRBJ1-5, is as follows: DSGVTQTPKHLITATGQRVTLRCSPRSGDLSVYWYQQSLDQGLQFLIQYYNGEERAKGNILERFSAQQFPDLHSELNLSSLELGDSALYFCASSVGPSTTGNPQHFGDGTRLSIL.

The chain has TRBV12-3 or TRBV12-4 and TRBJ2-3; D possibly matches TRBD1 or TRBD2 (5 bases each). The CDR3 has 15 amino acids. The germline V and J ends were trimmed by 6 bases and 0 bases, with 13 bases remaining between them. The CDR3 DNA follows: TGTGCCAGCAGAATACTCGGGGACAGCACAGATACGCAGTATTTT. Translated: CASRILGDSTDTQYF.

The chain uses TRBV7-9 and TRBJ1-1, with D uncertain. The germline V and J ends were trimmed by 3 bases and 10 bases, with 12 bases remaining between them. This CDR3 region has 12 residues. CDR1 is SEHNR, CDR2 FQNEAQ, per germline (reference sequence). The CDR3 protein is CASSLRRPGAFF. CDR3 DNA: TGTGCCAGCAGCTTGCGCAGACCGGGAGCTTTCTTT.

As regards this clonotype: A single base separates this from a much larger clone, so it may be a read error. V gene TRBV6-1 combines with J gene TRBJ1-2; no firm D call. The germline CDR1 and CDR2 sequences are MNHNS and SASEGT. The CDR3 extends over 11 amino acids. CDR3 residues: CASRDGGGYPF. The CDR3 DNA follows: TGTGCCAGCAGGGACGGAGGCGGCTACCCCTTC.